These 5 T cell receptor beta chains share one sample of origin, sequenced in a study of vaccination effects on CD4 cells after COVID-19. Within the ViraFEST assay, antigen-specific CD4+ T cells underwent expansion with viral peptide pools prior to sequencing. The culture ran for under eleven days, and then CD4+ T cells were isolated. Every participant took two doses of the BNT162b2 or mRNA-1273 vaccine. The antigens for these receptors are not known. Clones were read by immunoSEQ multiplex PCR, and TCRdb kept only the in-frame ones, dropping some. The table lists 25,000 to 30,000 clones, more than 60% of them singletons, with roughly 10% in the top ten. Source: CD4+ T cells from PBMCs cultured with HCoV-NL63 spike peptides, taken after COVID-19 vaccination. All receptors derive from a human donor who received a COVID-19 vaccine.

The sample holds a few counts of this clone. The chain joins TRBV14 to TRBJ1-2; 7 bases are a match to TRBD1. This CDR3 region has 14 residues. The germline gives CDR1 SGHDN, CDR2 FVKESK. V shed 0 bases and J 8 bases; nucleotides not matched to a gene: 6. The CDR3 is CASSQDGRGQGYTF. CDR3 in DNA: TGTGCCAGCAGCCAAGACGGGAGGGGGCAGGGCTACACCTTC.

The chain is built from TRBV3-1 (or the pseudogene TRBV3-2) and TRBJ2-1; no reliable D call. There are 16 residues in the CDR3. V dropped 0 bases and J dropped 3 bases, with 12 bases sitting between them. The germline V gene has CDR1 LGHDT and CDR2 YNNKEL (reference sequence). The CDR3 region is CASSQDRPFGYNEQFF. The DNA of the CDR3 is TGTGCCAGCAGCCAAGACCGGCCCTTCGGCTACAATGAGCAGTTCTTC.

The rearrangement links TRBV11-1 to TRBJ2-7; 7 bases agree with TRBD1. The germline V gene encodes CDR1 SGHAT and CDR2 FQDESV (reference sequence). The CDR3 sequence is 15 residues long. V lost 5 bases and J lost 0; bases outside the gene matches: 7. As DNA, the CDR3 is TGTGCCAGCAGCCCCTTAGGGACAGTCTCCTACGAGCAGTACTTC. Protein sequence: CASSPLGTVSYEQYF.

A single count supports this clone. This chain uses TRBV6-1 with TRBJ1-1; D unresolved. Germline lookup yields CDR1 MNHNS and CDR2 SASEGT. V gave up 2 bases and J gave up 4 bases, with 5 bases separating them. The CDR3 runs to 12 residues. DNA for the CDR3: TGTGCCAGCAGTGAAATGCGCACTGAAGCTTTCTTT. Protein: CASSEMRTEAFF.

This chain links TRBV6-5 with TRBJ2-1, with 9 bases matching TRBD1. J gave up 4 bases and V 6 bases, and 7 bases lay outside the gene matches. Germline assignment: CDR1 MNHEY and CDR2 SVGAGI. The CDR3 sequence is 15 residues long. The CDR3, as DNA: TGTGCCAGCAGGAGAGAGGGACAGGGATACAATGAGCAGTTCTTC. The encoded protein is CASRREGQGYNEQFF.